This T cell receptor beta chain was sequenced in a study of blood T cells in healthy people across ages. The study, taken as a whole, reports: A greater number of naive CD4+ cells and higher diversity distinguished long-lived donors from aged donors.

The authors ran a second PCR of roughly 6 to 12 cycles using a sample-barcoded 5' primer and a J-beta primer mix. One entry per CDR3 protein results from TCRdb running MiXCR on the 5' RACE reads. The table lists approximately 670,000 distinct CDR3 sequences, around 41% of them singletons. CDR1 MNHEY and CDR2 SMNVEV come from the germline V gene (reference sequence). The CDR3 consists of 15 residues. PBMCs were isolated at a quantity of at least 6 million per sample. With regard to this clonotype: Antigen unknown. An end of the junction differs from the germline gene, which may be a read error.

The J gene is TRBJ2-3, the V gene TRBV27; the D gene is possibly TRBD1 (6 bases). This receptor was obtained from a man of 80 years or more in good health. The sample consisted of blood. The CDR3 DNA is TGTACCAGCGTCGACAGAAGGGGGATCACAGATACGCAGTATTTT. This encodes CTSVDRRGITDTQYF.